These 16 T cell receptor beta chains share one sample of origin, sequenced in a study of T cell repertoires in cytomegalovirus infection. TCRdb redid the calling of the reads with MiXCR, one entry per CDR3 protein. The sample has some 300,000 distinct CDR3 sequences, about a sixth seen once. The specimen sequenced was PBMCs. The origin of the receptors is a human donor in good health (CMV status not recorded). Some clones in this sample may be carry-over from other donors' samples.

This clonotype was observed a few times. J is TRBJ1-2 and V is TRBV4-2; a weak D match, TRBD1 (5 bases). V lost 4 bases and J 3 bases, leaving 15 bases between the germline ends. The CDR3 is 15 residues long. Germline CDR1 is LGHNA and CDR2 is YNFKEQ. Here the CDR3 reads CASSPPGGVDYGYTF. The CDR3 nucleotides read TGTGCCAGCAGCCCCCCTGGGGGTGTCGACTATGGCTACACCTTC.

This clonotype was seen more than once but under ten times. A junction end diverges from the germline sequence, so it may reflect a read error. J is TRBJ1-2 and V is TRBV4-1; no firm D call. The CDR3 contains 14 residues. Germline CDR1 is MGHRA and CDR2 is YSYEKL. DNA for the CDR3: TGTGCCAGCAGCCAAGATCTGGAGTACTATGGCTACACCTTC. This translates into CASSQDLEYYGYTF.

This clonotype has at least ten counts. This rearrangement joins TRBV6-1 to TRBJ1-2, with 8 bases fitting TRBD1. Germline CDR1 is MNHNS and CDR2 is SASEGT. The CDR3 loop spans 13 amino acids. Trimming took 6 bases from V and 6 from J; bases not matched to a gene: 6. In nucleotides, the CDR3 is TGTGCCAGCAGGGAGACAGGGGCGGATGGCTACACCTTC. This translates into CASRETGADGYTF.

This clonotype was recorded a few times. The CDR3 here is CASRDTGTAHGYTF. The CDR3 DNA reads as TGTGCCAGCAGGGATACAGGGACAGCTCATGGCTACACCTTC. This sequence joins TRBV12-3 or TRBV12-4 and TRBJ1-2, with 7 positions matching TRBD1. V shed 6 bases and J 6 bases; nucleotides not matched to a gene: 10. This CDR3 spans 14 amino acids.

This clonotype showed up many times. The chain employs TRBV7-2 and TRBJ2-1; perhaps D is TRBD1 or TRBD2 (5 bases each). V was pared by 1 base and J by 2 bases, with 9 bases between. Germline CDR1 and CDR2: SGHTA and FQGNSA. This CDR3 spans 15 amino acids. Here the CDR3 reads CASSLVRGTYNEQFF. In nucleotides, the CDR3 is TGTGCCAGCAGCTTAGTTCGGGGCACCTACAATGAGCAGTTCTTC.

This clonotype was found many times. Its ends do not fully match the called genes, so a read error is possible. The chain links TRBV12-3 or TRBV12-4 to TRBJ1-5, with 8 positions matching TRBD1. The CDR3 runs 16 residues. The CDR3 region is CASRLDRGYSNQPQHF. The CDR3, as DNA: TGTGCCAGCAGGTTAGACAGGGGCTATAGCAATCAGCCCCAGCATTTT.

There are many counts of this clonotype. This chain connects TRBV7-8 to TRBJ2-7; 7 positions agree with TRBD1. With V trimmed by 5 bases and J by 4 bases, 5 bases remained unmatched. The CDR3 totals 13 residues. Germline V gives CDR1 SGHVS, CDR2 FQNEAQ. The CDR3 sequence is CASSAMTGYEQYF. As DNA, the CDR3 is TGTGCCAGCAGCGCTATGACAGGGTACGAGCAGTACTTC.

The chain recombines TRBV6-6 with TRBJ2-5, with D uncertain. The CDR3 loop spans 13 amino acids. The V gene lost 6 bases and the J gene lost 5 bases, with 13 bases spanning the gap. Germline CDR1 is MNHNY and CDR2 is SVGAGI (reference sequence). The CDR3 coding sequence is TGTGCCAGCAGCCTAGGGTTCGCGGAGACCCAGTACTTC. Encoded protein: CASSLGFAETQYF.

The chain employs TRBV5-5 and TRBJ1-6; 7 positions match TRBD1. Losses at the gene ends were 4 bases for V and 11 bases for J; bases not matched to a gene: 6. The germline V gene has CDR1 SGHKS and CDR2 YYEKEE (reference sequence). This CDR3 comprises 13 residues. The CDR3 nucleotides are TGTGCCAGCAGCCAGGAGACAGGGCCACCCCTCCACTTT. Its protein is CASSQETGPPLHF.

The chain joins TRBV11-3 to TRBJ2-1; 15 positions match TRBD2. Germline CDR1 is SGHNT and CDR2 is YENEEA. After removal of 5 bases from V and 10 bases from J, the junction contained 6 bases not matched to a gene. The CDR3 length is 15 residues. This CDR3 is CASSHGLAGGEEQFF. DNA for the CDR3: TGTGCCAGCAGCCATGGACTAGCGGGGGGGGAAGAGCAGTTCTTC.

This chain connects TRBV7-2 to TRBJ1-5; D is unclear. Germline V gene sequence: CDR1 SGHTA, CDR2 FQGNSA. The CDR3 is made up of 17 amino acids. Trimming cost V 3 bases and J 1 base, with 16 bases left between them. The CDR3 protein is CASSFYSAARSNQPQHF. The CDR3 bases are TGTGCCAGCAGCTTCTATTCCGCGGCGCGGAGCAATCAGCCCCAGCATTTT.

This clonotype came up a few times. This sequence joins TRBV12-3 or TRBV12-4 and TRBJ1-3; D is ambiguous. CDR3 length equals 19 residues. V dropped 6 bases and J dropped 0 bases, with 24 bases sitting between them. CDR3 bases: TGTGCCAGCAGGAGAACGAGTGGGGTGCATTCCGCCTCTGGAAACACCATATATTTT. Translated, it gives CASRRTSGVHSASGNTIYF.

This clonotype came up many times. The CDR3 DNA reads as TGTGCCAGCAACGGGATCGACTCTGGAAACACCATATATTTT. Its protein is CASNGIDSGNTIYF. V and J are TRBV7-9 and TRBJ1-3; D gene unclear. Germline CDR1 reads SEHNR; CDR2 reads FQNEAQ (reference sequence). V was cut by 7 bases and J by 0 bases, with 10 bases left in between. The CDR3 length is 14 residues.

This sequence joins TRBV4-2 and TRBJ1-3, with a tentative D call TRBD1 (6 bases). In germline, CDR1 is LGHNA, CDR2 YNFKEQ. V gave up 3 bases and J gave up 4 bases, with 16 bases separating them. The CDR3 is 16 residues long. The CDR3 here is CASSQALGTFGNTIYF. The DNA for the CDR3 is TGTGCCAGCAGCCAGGCCCTGGGGACATTCGGAAACACCATATATTTT.

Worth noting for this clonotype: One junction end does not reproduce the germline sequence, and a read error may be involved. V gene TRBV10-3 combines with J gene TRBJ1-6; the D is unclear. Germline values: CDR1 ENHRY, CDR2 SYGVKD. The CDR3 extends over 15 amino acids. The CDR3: CAFSAGLFANSPLHF. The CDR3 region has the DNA TGTGCCTTCAGTGCCGGTCTTTTTGCGAATTCACCCCTCCACTTT.

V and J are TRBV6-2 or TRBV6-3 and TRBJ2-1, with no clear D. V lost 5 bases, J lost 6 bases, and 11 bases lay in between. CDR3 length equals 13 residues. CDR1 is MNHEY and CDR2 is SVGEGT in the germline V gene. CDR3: CASSDEILNEQFF. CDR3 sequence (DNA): TGTGCCAGCAGTGACGAAATACTCAATGAGCAGTTCTTC.